This entry lists 8 T cell receptor beta chains sequenced from one sample in a study of CD8+CD57+ T cells in acquired aplastic anemia. Template material for TCR beta VDJ and CDR3 profiling consisted of genomic DNA. TCRdb reanalysed the reads using MiXCR and keeps one entry per CDR3 protein. The sample has some 150,000 distinct CDR3 sequences, 41% seen once. The specimen was sorted CD4+, CD8+, or CD8+CD57+ T cells (not recorded which) from PBMCs. The receptors stem from a human donor in good health, serving as a control.

The gene calls are TRBV2 and TRBJ1-2, with TRBD1 identical over 10 bases. CDR3 size: 15 residues. V lost 0 bases, J lost 7 bases, and 5 bases stayed unmatched. The germline V gene has CDR1 SNHLY and CDR2 FYNNEI. CDR3 residues: CASSEARQGAFGYTF. The CDR3 nucleotides are TGTGCCAGCAGTGAAGCGCGACAGGGGGCGTTTGGCTACACCTTC.

The chain couples TRBV2 to TRBJ1-1; 7 bases fit TRBD1. J lost 1 base, V lost 5 bases, and 1 base had no gene match. This CDR3 has 13 residues. Germline-derived CDR1 and CDR2 are SNHLY and FYNNEI. CDR3 sequence reads: CASSRGPNTEAFF. CDR3 nucleotide sequence: TGTGCCAGCAGTAGGGGGCCGAACACTGAAGCTTTCTTT.

Notes on this clonotype: A clone one base away is much larger, so this may be a read error. The chain combines TRBV6-1 with TRBJ1-2; 7 bases fit TRBD1. This CDR3 region has 14 residues. The V gene's germline CDR1 is MNHNS and CDR2 SASEGT. The CDR3 region is CPSSGDHRGRGYTF. CDR3 nucleotides: TGTCCCAGCAGTGGAGACCACAGGGGCCGCGGCTACACCTTC.

The sample holds many counts of this clonotype. The CDR3 here is CASSAGATNQPQHF. CDR3 in DNA: TGTGCCAGCAGTGCCGGTGCAACCAATCAGCCCCAGCATTTT. The chain combines TRBV6-1 with TRBJ1-5; D gene unclear. Germline CDR1 reads MNHNS; CDR2 reads SASEGT. Trimming removed 4 bases at V and 3 bases at J, with 10 bases between. This CDR3 is built from 14 residues.

In this sample, this clonotype turned up many times. The chain has TRBV9 and TRBJ2-1; 9 bases match TRBD2. The CDR3 extends over 14 amino acids. J gave up 4 bases and V 3 bases, and 2 bases lay outside the gene matches. The germline V gene encodes CDR1 SGDLS and CDR2 YYNGEE. The CDR3 coding sequence is TGTGCCAGCAGCGCTAGCGGGGAATACAATGAGCAGTTCTTC. Translated, it gives CASSASGEYNEQFF. Full variable domain (rest looked up from reference TRBV9 and TRBJ2-1): DSGVTQTPKHLITATGQRVTLRCSPRSGDLSVYWYQQSLDQGLQFLIQYYNGEERAKGNILERFSAQQFPDLHSELNLSSLELGDSALYFCASSASGEYNEQFFGPGTRLTVL.

The rearrangement links TRBV25-1 to TRBJ1-6; D might be TRBD1 (5 bases). V dropped 4 bases and J dropped 14 bases, with 24 bases sitting between them. CDR1 is MGHDK, CDR2 SYGVNS, per germline. The CDR3 totals 16 residues. CDR3 region: CASSVNLGTVRRTLHF. The CDR3 coding sequence is TGTGCCAGCAGTGTCAATCTTGGGACCGTTCGTAGGACCCTCCACTTT.

J is TRBJ1-1 and V is TRBV11-3; D gene ambiguous. The CDR3 length is 14 residues. Looked up from germline, CDR1 is SGHNT and CDR2 is YENEEA. V lost 1 base, J lost 4 bases, and 10 bases lay in between. The CDR3 DNA follows: TGTGCCAGCAGCTTAGGCAGCCTGATCACTGAAGCTTTCTTT. Amino acids: CASSLGSLITEAFF. Combining the CDR3 with reference TRBV11-3 and TRBJ1-1 gives the whole variable domain EAGVVQSPRYKIIEKKQPVAFWCNPISGHNTLYWYLQNLGQGPELLIRYENEEAVDDSQLPKDRFSAERLKGVDSTLKIQPAELGDSAVYLCASSLGSLITEAFFGQGTRLTVV.

This clonotype was detected ten times or more. J is TRBJ1-5 and V is TRBV19; a possible D gene is TRBD1 (6 bases). CDR3 length: 16 residues. Trimming cost V 4 bases and J 1 base, with 14 bases left between them. Germline assignment: CDR1 LNHDA and CDR2 SQIVND (reference sequence). In DNA form, the CDR3 reads TGTGCCAGTAGTACCTTACAGGGCCAAAGCAATCAGCCCCAGCATTTT. This translates into CASSTLQGQSNQPQHF.